Each of the 22 T cell receptor beta chains below was sequenced from the same sample in a study of blood T cell repertoires in COVID-19. The protocol was immunoSEQ multiplex PCR, while the TCRdb copy is restricted to in-frame clones and leaves out a portion. The repertoire includes 200,000 to 300,000 clones, about 80% of them detected once, and 3.5% to 4% sits in the top ten. The sample taken for sequencing was PBMCs or T cells enriched from blood (not recorded which). Source of these receptors: a woman aged 40 to 49 who had been exposed to COVID-19.

The chain is built from TRBV2 and TRBJ1-2; 8 bases line up with TRBD1. The CDR3 has 14 residues. Germline values: CDR1 SNHLY, CDR2 FYNNEI. Trimming removed 8 bases from V and 4 bases from J; junction bases left unmatched: 9. The chain's CDR3 is CASLRDRRIYGYTF. The CDR3 region has the DNA TGTGCCAGCTTGCGGGACAGGCGAATCTATGGCTACACCTTC.

The chain carries TRBV9 and TRBJ2-3; D is ambiguous. Germline CDR1 SGDLS, CDR2 YYNGEE. Between the trimmed V and J ends, which lost 0 bases and 4 bases, there was a span of 6 bases. This CDR3 is 13 amino acids long. DNA for the CDR3: TGTGCCAGCAGCGTAGCTCAGTCAGATACGCAGTATTTT. It translates to CASSVAQSDTQYF.

This chain joins TRBV6-5 and TRBJ1-1; D is unclear. V lost 4 bases, J lost 3 bases, and 15 bases lay in between. CDR1 is MNHEY and CDR2 is SVGAGI in the germline V gene. The CDR3 is 15 residues long. The CDR3 reads CASSFNQAGDTEAFF. CDR3 nucleotide sequence: TGTGCCAGCAGTTTCAACCAGGCTGGCGACACTGAAGCTTTCTTT.

This clone was picked up a small number of times. V usage is TRBV14 and J usage is TRBJ2-7; TRBD1 is a possible D gene (5 bases). The CDR3 is 15 amino acids. Germline values: CDR1 SGHDN, CDR2 FVKESK. The V end was cut by 3 bases, the J end by 0 bases, with 12 bases between. The CDR3 region is CASSQRQRISYEQYF. The CDR3, as DNA: TGTGCCAGCAGCCAGCGACAGAGGATCTCCTACGAGCAGTACTTC.

The rearrangement links TRBV19 to TRBJ1-5; D gene unclear. CDR3 length: 14 residues. V lost 0 bases and J lost 0, with 3 bases in between. Germline lookup yields CDR1 LNHDA and CDR2 SQIVND (reference sequence). In nucleotides, the CDR3 is TGTGCCAGTAGTATAGAGCGTAGCAATCAGCCCCAGCATTTT. Protein sequence: CASSIERSNQPQHF.

The rearrangement uses TRBV6-9 and TRBJ1-1; tentatively, D is TRBD1 (6 bases). The ends were cut back, 7 bases at V and 0 bases at J, with 21 bases in the middle. The length of the CDR3 is 17 residues. Germline assignment: CDR1 MNHGY and CDR2 SVAAGI. The CDR3 sequence: CASTPRGGTVLNTEAFF. CDR3 sequence (DNA): TGTGCCAGCACCCCTAGGGGGGGGACCGTATTGAACACTGAAGCTTTCTTT.

The chain links TRBV5-4 to TRBJ2-2, with 9 bases identical to TRBD2. The CDR3 extends over 14 amino acids. Trimming took 10 bases from V and 3 from J; bases not matched to a gene: 7. Germline lookup yields CDR1 SGHNT and CDR2 YYREEE (reference sequence). The CDR3 region is CAGGVAGDTGELFF. In nucleotides, the CDR3 is TGTGCCGGGGGGGTAGCGGGAGACACCGGGGAGCTGTTTTTT.

This clone was recorded once. This chain joins TRBV7-7 and TRBJ2-1; 7 bases line up with TRBD1. The CDR3 runs 15 residues. V shed 1 base and J 6 bases; nucleotides not matched to a gene: 6. Germline CDR1 and CDR2: SSHAT and FNYEAQ (reference sequence). The CDR3 spells CASSLGTGHFNEQFF. DNA of the CDR3: TGTGCCAGCAGCTTAGGGACAGGTCACTTCAATGAGCAGTTCTTC.

The chain is built from TRBV6-5 and TRBJ2-3; D possibly corresponds to TRBD2 (5 bases). Germline lookup yields CDR1 MNHEY and CDR2 SVGAGI. Trimming took 6 bases from V and 3 from J, leaving 16 bases between them. This CDR3 is 15 amino acids long. DNA for the CDR3: TGTGCCAGCAGCAACCTCTGGAGAGGGACAGATACGCAGTATTTT. The encoded protein is CASSNLWRGTDTQYF.

This clone was counted once. This sequence joins TRBV29-1 and TRBJ2-1, with TRBD1 matching over 7 bases. Germline CDR1 and CDR2: SQVTM and ANQGSEA. Germline trimming cut 4 bases from V and 2 bases from J; bases unmatched to any gene: 5. The CDR3 has 14 residues. CDR3 nucleotides: TGCAGCGTTGCGCCGCAGGGGGCCTACAATGAGCAGTTCTTC. This sequence encodes CSVAPQGAYNEQFF.

Concerning this clone: The junction departs from the called germline gene at one end, perhaps through a read error. V gene TRBV7-7 combines with J gene TRBJ2-6, with 7 bases aligning to TRBD1. CDR1 is SSHAT and CDR2 is FNYEAQ in the germline V gene (reference sequence). The CDR3 sequence is 15 residues long. The CDR3 DNA sequence: TGTGCTAGCAGCCCTGGGACAGACGGGGCCAACGTCCTGACTTTC. Protein product: CASSPGTDGANVLTF.

The chain uses TRBV7-3 and TRBJ2-2, with 7 bases aligning to TRBD2. V lost 5 bases to trimming and J lost 2 bases; unmatched junction nucleotides: 5. From germline, CDR1 is SGHTA and CDR2 FQGTGA. The CDR3 consists of 15 residues. CDR3 DNA: TGTGCCAGCAGCCAGAAGCGGGGTAACACCGGGGAGCTGTTTTTT. Translation: CASSQKRGNTGELFF.

The chain carries TRBV9 and TRBJ1-1; D is unclear. The germline V gene has CDR1 SGDLS and CDR2 YYNGEE. V shed 2 bases and J shed 2 bases, with 10 bases lying between them. The CDR3 sequence is 14 residues long. The DNA of the CDR3 is TGTGCCAGCAGCGTGTACGGGATTAACACTGAAGCTTTCTTT. This codes for CASSVYGINTEAFF.

This chain links TRBV6-2 or TRBV6-3 with TRBJ2-2; a possible D gene is TRBD2 (5 bases). From germline, CDR1 is MNHEY and CDR2 SVGEGT. With 0 bases removed from V and 7 bases from J, the gap between germline ends came to 9 bases. CDR3 size: 14 residues. The CDR3 sequence is CASSYSPRGGELFF. As DNA, the CDR3 is TGTGCCAGCAGTTACTCGCCCCGGGGCGGGGAGCTGTTTTTT.

The chain uses TRBV27 and TRBJ1-2, with 9 bases lining up with TRBD1. The CDR3 has 14 residues. From germline, CDR1 is MNHEY and CDR2 SMNVEV (reference sequence). V shed 3 bases and J 7 bases; nucleotides not matched to a gene: 6. The CDR3 DNA reads as TGTGCCAGCAGTTTTTCTGGGACAGGGTTTGGCTACACCTTC. Residues: CASSFSGTGFGYTF.

In nucleotides, the CDR3 is TGTGCCAGCAGGTCCGGGACTAGCGGGGAGCGGACAGATACGCAGTATTTT. It yields the protein CASRSGTSGERTDTQYF. The V call is TRBV7-2, the J call TRBJ2-3; 13 nucleotides align to TRBD2. CDR3 length: 17 amino acids. The V gene's germline CDR1 is SGHTA and CDR2 FQGNSA. Trimming removed 6 bases from V and 3 bases from J; junction bases left unmatched: 9.

The chain couples TRBV6-5 to TRBJ2-1, with D possibly being TRBD2 (7 bases). Between the trimmed V and J ends, which lost 10 bases and 8 bases, there was a span of 21 bases. In germline, CDR1 is MNHEY, CDR2 SVGAGI. The CDR3 runs to 14 residues. Here the CDR3 reads CATAWGGAEDEQFF. CDR3 sequence (DNA): TGTGCCACAGCCTGGGGGGGGGCCGAGGATGAGCAGTTCTTC.

This clone has just a few counts. The chain is built from TRBV13 and TRBJ1-6; D may be TRBD1 (6 bases). This CDR3 spans 13 amino acids. The V gene's germline CDR1 is PRHDT and CDR2 FYEKMQ (reference sequence). V was trimmed by 5 bases and J by 11 bases, leaving 13 bases between them. CDR3 amino acids: CASSRDGTPPLHF. The CDR3 bases are TGTGCCAGCAGCCGGGACGGGACACCACCCCTCCACTTT.

CDR3 coding DNA: TGTGCCAGCAGCTCAGGGACAGATCAAGAGACCCAGTACTTC. It encodes CASSSGTDQETQYF. This chain uses TRBV7-3 with TRBJ2-5; TRBD1 matches at 7 bases. The CDR3 covers 14 residues. J was trimmed by 2 bases and V by 4 bases; bases with no gene match: 4. The V gene's germline CDR1 is SGHTA and CDR2 FQGTGA.

The CDR3 DNA reads TGTGCCAGTAGGCTTGGCCGCCCAAGCGGGGAAGGGGTGGGGGAGCAGTTCTTC. It is translated as CASRLGRPSGEGVGEQFF. The chain carries TRBV19 and TRBJ2-1; 7 bases fit TRBD2. The CDR3 is made up of 18 amino acids. V lost 6 bases, J lost 10 bases, and 24 bases stayed unmatched. Germline V gene sequence: CDR1 LNHDA, CDR2 SQIVND (reference sequence).

This chain's CDR3 is CASSVFPLAGGQETQYF. CDR3 DNA sequence: TGTGCCAGCAGTGTTTTCCCACTAGCGGGGGGCCAAGAGACCCAGTACTTC. The chain recombines TRBV27 with TRBJ2-5; 12 bases map to TRBD2. From germline, CDR1 is MNHEY and CDR2 SMNVEV (reference sequence). The J segment lost 1 base and the V segment lost 5 bases, leaving 8 bases of the junction unmatched. The CDR3 is 17 residues long.

This clone showed up just a few times. This sequence joins TRBV10-3 and TRBJ1-6; unclear D gene. The CDR3 is 14 amino acids. The germline V gene encodes CDR1 ENHRY and CDR2 SYGVKD. The V end was cut by 6 bases, the J end by 7 bases, with 13 bases between. The CDR3 DNA is TGTGCCATCAGCCCCCAAACAGAGAATTCACCCCTCCACTTT. This translates into CAISPQTENSPLHF.